The 3 T cell receptor beta chains below were found in one sample sequenced in a study of blood T cell repertoires in COVID-19. Data came from immunoSEQ multiplex PCR; TCRdb stores just in-frame clones and leaves some out. The sample carries 130,000 or so clones, approximately 84% recorded once. The specimen was peripheral blood. Receptor source: a woman older than 75 with acute or convalescent COVID-19.

The chain carries TRBV30 and TRBJ2-5, with 9 bases fitting TRBD2. The CDR3 has 14 amino acids. V was clipped by 0 bases and J by 5 bases; unmatched bases: 4. Germline V lookup: CDR1 GTSNPN, CDR2 SVGIG (reference sequence). The CDR3: CAWSVGLATETQYF. The CDR3 DNA reads as TGTGCCTGGAGTGTCGGACTAGCGACGGAGACCCAGTACTTC.

The chain is built from TRBV5-1 and TRBJ2-5; 11 positions agree with TRBD1. The CDR3 has 16 amino acids. CDR1 and CDR2 (germline): SGHRS, YFSETQ. V trimming: 4 bases; J trimming: 2 bases; junction bases outside the gene matches: 7. The CDR3 bases are TGCGCCAGCAGCCCGGCGGGGACAGGGGGACAAGAGACCCAGTACTTC. It yields the protein CASSPAGTGGQETQYF.

The genes are TRBV2 and TRBJ1-5; 7 positions match TRBD1. The CDR3 spans 17 residues. Losses at the gene ends were 5 bases for V and 0 bases for J; bases not matched to a gene: 10. Germline CDR1 is SNHLY and CDR2 is FYNNEI. The CDR3 region has the DNA TGTGCCAGCAGTCTCTCCAGGACAGGAAGTAGCAATCAGCCCCAGCATTTT. Encoded protein: CASSLSRTGSSNQPQHF.